These 5 T cell receptor beta chains came from one sample sequenced in a study of blood T cell repertoires in COVID-19. Assay: immunoSEQ multiplex PCR; the TCRdb copy retains only in-frame clones and omits some. This sample yields approximately 350,000 clones, of which around 91% are seen a single time; under 3.5% belongs to the top ten. Sample: peripheral blood. Every receptor here comes from a woman aged 18-29 years who had recovered from COVID-19.

The genes are TRBV29-1 and TRBJ2-1, with D perhaps matching TRBD2 (5 bases). The CDR3 covers 13 residues. Germline CDR1 is SQVTM and CDR2 is ANQGSEA. Trimming pared 8 bases from V and 10 bases from J, leaving 21 bases between. The CDR3 DNA reads TGCAGCCTTTGGGAGACTACAGCTACGGAGCAGTTCTTC. Translating it yields CSLWETTATEQFF.

The chain's CDR3 is CASSSGPGGGTQYF. For the CDR3, the DNA is TGTGCCAGCAGTTCGGGACCGGGAGGTGGGACCCAGTACTTC. The genes are TRBV6-2 or TRBV6-3 and TRBJ2-5; TRBD2 aligns across 7 bases. This CDR3 comprises 14 residues. Per germline, CDR1 MNHEY and CDR2 SVGEGT. V gave up 4 bases and J gave up 7 bases; unmatched junction bases: 9.

The V and J genes are TRBV19 and TRBJ1-1; 7 positions agree with TRBD1. Trimming cost V 8 bases and J 1 base; bases outside gene matches: 10. The germline CDR1 and CDR2 sequences are LNHDA and SQIVND (reference sequence). CDR3 length: 15 residues. The CDR3 region is CASYDGRQGNTEAFF. The DNA of the CDR3 is TGTGCCAGTTATGATGGTCGACAGGGGAACACTGAAGCTTTCTTT. The variable domain in full, with the rest retrieved from reference TRBV19 and TRBJ1-1, is DGGITQSPKYLFRKEGQNVTLSCEQNLNHDAMYWYRQDPGQGLRLIYYSQIVNDFQKGDIAEGYSVSREKKESFPLTVTSAQKNPTAFYLCASYDGRQGNTEAFFGQGTRLTVV.

The chain is built from TRBV4-3 and TRBJ1-1; possible D gene TRBD1, 6 bases. Germline CDR1 LGHNA, CDR2 YSLEER. The CDR3 totals 15 residues. With 1 base removed from V and 5 bases from J, the gap between germline ends came to 14 bases. The CDR3 loop reads CASSQGWTVRTEAFF. The CDR3 DNA reads TGCGCCAGCAGCCAAGGGTGGACAGTCAGAACTGAAGCTTTCTTT.

The chain employs TRBV6-2 or TRBV6-3 and TRBJ2-5; 14 nucleotides line up with TRBD2. CDR3 size: 17 residues. Looked up from germline, CDR1 is MNHEY and CDR2 is SVGEGT. J lost 4 bases, V lost 5 bases, and 9 bases had no gene match. Here the CDR3 reads CASSNRGTSGSGETQYF. CDR3 nucleotides: TGTGCCAGCAGTAACCGCGGGACTAGCGGGAGCGGAGAGACCCAGTACTTC.